This is a list of T cell receptor beta chains from one sample in a study of blood T cell repertoires in COVID-19. Assay used: immunoSEQ multiplex PCR; TCRdb lists only in-frame clones, some missing. The table has roughly 260,000 clones, about four fifths seen once. What was sequenced was peripheral blood. These receptors were collected from a woman in her 70s with acute or convalescent COVID-19. Both conserved end residues are part of each CDR3. D genes are given only for firm matches. Size values are once, few and many counts, or a class for expanded clones, and some rows have none.

d_call,j_call,v_call,clone_size,cdr3_nt,cdr3_aa
TRBD1,TRBJ2-2,TRBV6-6,once,TGTGCCAGCAGACACGACAGGGGGCCAACCGGGGAGCTGTTTTTT,CASRHDRGPTGELFF
.,TRBJ1-4,TRBV10-3,.,TGTGCCATCAGTGAACTCCAGACTCCTAATGAAAAACTGTTTTTT,CAISELQTPNEKLFF
TRBD1,TRBJ1-1,TRBV7-9,.,TGTGCCAGCAGCACCCCATTCACAGGGGGCACTGAAGCTTTCTTT,CASSTPFTGGTEAFF
TRBD2,TRBJ2-3,TRBV7-2,.,TGTGCCAGCAGAACTAGCGGGGGCACAGATACGCAGTATTTT,CASRTSGGTDTQYF
TRBD1,TRBJ2-5,TRBV30,.,TGTGCCTGGAGTGAGAGGGGGCATGGGACCCAGTACTTC,CAWSERGHGTQYF
.,TRBJ1-2,TRBV18,.,TGTGCCAGCTCACCGTCGGACTCGCATGGCTACACCTTC,CASSPSDSHGYTF
.,TRBJ1-1,TRBV6-2/TRBV6-3,once,TGTGCCAGCAGTTTCCATACAGGCTACACTGAAGCTTTCTTT,CASSFHTGYTEAFF
TRBD2,TRBJ2-7,TRBV7-2,.,TGTGCCAGCAGCTTAATAAGGACTAGGGAGCAGTACTTC,CASSLIRTREQYF
TRBD1,TRBJ2-7,TRBV20-1,few,TGCAGTGCAAGTGGACAGGGCAATATGTACGAGCAGTACTTC,CSASGQGNMYEQYF
.,TRBJ1-5,TRBV24-1,.,TGTGCCACCAGTGATTCGAATCAGCCCCAGCATTTT,CATSDSNQPQHF
.,TRBJ1-2,TRBV6-1,.,TGTGCCAGCTTATGGGGCTCCTATGGCTACACCTTC,CASLWGSYGYTF
TRBD1,TRBJ2-3,TRBV5-4,.,TGTGCCAGCAGCTTTATCCCGACAGGGACAGGGACAGATACGCAGTATTTT,CASSFIPTGTGTDTQYF
TRBD1,TRBJ1-2,TRBV28,.,TGTGCCAGCAGTTTAGGGGGACAGGACTATGGCTACACCTTC,CASSLGGQDYGYTF
TRBD2,TRBJ2-7,TRBV28,.,TGTGCCAGCAGTTCATCCGGGAGGAACGAGCAGTACTTC,CASSSSGRNEQYF
.,TRBJ1-2,TRBV7-9,.,TGTGCCAGCAGCTTATCCGGGGGGGATGGCTACACCTTC,CASSLSGGDGYTF
.,TRBJ1-3,TRBV6-5,.,TGTGCCAGCAGTCCTACTGGGAGCTCTGGAAACACCATATATTTT,CASSPTGSSGNTIYF
.,TRBJ2-7,TRBV4-1,.,TGCGCCAGCAGCCAACTAACAGGGTTAAAGGCCGAGCAGTACTTC,CASSQLTGLKAEQYF
TRBD2,TRBJ2-2,TRBV27,.,TGTGCCAGCAGCCAATACTTTCTAGCGGGCGGGGCCGGGGAGCTGTTTTTT,CASSQYFLAGGAGELFF
.,TRBJ2-6,TRBV4-1,.,TGCGCCAGCAGCCATCTGTCAGGGGCGTTTTTAAGTTCTGGGGCCAACGTCCTGACTTTC,CASSHLSGAFLSSGANVLTF
.,TRBJ2-2,TRBV4-1,few,TGCGCCAGCAGCCGGACAGCACTCTCCGGGGAGCTGTTTTTT,CASSRTALSGELFF
TRBD1,TRBJ2-2,TRBV4-1,.,TGCGCCAGCAGCCAACCCACGGACAGGTTCGCGAACACCGGGGAGCTGTTTTTT,CASSQPTDRFANTGELFF
.,TRBJ1-6,TRBV5-6,.,TGTGCCAGCAGCTATTGGGGCCTGGGGGGAGGTAATTCACCCCTCCACTTT,CASSYWGLGGGNSPLHF
.,TRBJ2-1,TRBV4-2,.,TGTGCCAGCAGCCAAAGGTCTCGGGACGGGGGCAATGAGCAGTTCTTC,CASSQRSRDGGNEQFF
.,TRBJ2-6,TRBV18,once,TGTGCCAGCTCACCGGAACAGGGTAACGTCCTGACTTTC,CASSPEQGNVLTF
.,TRBJ2-1,TRBV11-2,.,TGTGCCAGCAGCTTAGCACAGGGTTTTGAGCAGTTCTTC,CASSLAQGFEQFF
.,TRBJ1-4,TRBV15,.,TGTGCCACCAGCAGTTACACAGGGCACAATGAAAAACTGTTTTTT,CATSSYTGHNEKLFF
.,TRBJ1-3,TRBV7-8,.,TGTGCCAGCAGCCTAGACAGGTTCTCTGGAAACACCATATATTTT,CASSLDRFSGNTIYF
TRBD1,TRBJ2-2,TRBV5-1,.,TGCGCCAGCAGTTCCGGACAGGGGGGGGCCGGGGAGCTGTTTTTT,CASSSGQGGAGELFF
TRBD2,TRBJ2-1,TRBV2,.,TGTGCCCTTGGGGTAGCGGGGGGTGAGCAGTTCTTC,CALGVAGGEQFF
.,TRBJ2-7,TRBV7-2,few,TGTGCCAGCAGCGTCCCGGCCTACGAGCAGTACTTC,CASSVPAYEQYF
.,TRBJ1-5,TRBV6-5,.,TGTGCCAGCACTCAGGGGAATCAGCCCCAGCATTTT,CASTQGNQPQHF
TRBD1,TRBJ1-2,TRBV28,.,TGTGCCAGCAGGCGGGACGCACAACCAGGGGGCCGAGACACCTTC,CASRRDAQPGGRDTF
.,TRBJ1-2,TRBV10-3,few,TGTGCCATCCAGGACTCCTATGGCTACACCTTC,CAIQDSYGYTF
TRBD1,TRBJ1-1,TRBV6-5,few,TGTGCCAGCAGAGAGACAGGGAAGCCTCTTGAAGCTTTCTTT,CASRETGKPLEAFF
.,TRBJ1-1,TRBV28,once,TGTGCCAGCAGTTTTACGATCAGGCTTGAAGCTTTCTTT,CASSFTIRLEAFF
.,TRBJ1-3,TRBV18,.,TGTGCCAGCTCACCATACGGGGGCTCTGGAAACACCATATATTTT,CASSPYGGSGNTIYF
.,TRBJ2-6,TRBV3-1/TRBV3-2,.,TGTGCCAGCAGCCAAGATCTGGGCACCGACTCTGGGGCCAACGTCCTGACTTTC,CASSQDLGTDSGANVLTF
TRBD1,TRBJ1-2,TRBV7-2,.,TGTGCCAGCAGCGCACAGGGGTCTGGCTACACCTTC,CASSAQGSGYTF
TRBD1,TRBJ1-1,TRBV10-3,.,TGTGCCATCAGTTCAGGTCCAGGGGGCACTGAAGCTTTCTTT,CAISSGPGGTEAFF
.,TRBJ2-7,TRBV4-1,.,TGCGCCAGCAGCCAAGACTGGAGTTACGAGCAGTACTTC,CASSQDWSYEQYF
.,TRBJ2-5,TRBV24-1,.,TGTGCCACCAGTGAGGGGGGACAGTCGGGAGAGACCCAGTACTTC,CATSEGGQSGETQYF
.,TRBJ2-7,TRBV6-4,.,TGTGCCAGCAGTGTCGAGACGGGTGTACCCTACGAGCAGTACTTC,CASSVETGVPYEQYF
.,TRBJ2-2,TRBV10-1,.,TGCGCCAGCAGGGCACAGGTCACCGGGGAGCTGTTTTTT,CASRAQVTGELFF
TRBD1,TRBJ1-1,TRBV7-2,once,TGTGCCAGCAGTCGGGACAGATTCACTGAAGCTTTCTTT,CASSRDRFTEAFF
.,TRBJ1-1,TRBV20-1,.,TGCAGTGCTAGTTCCATTTCGAACACTGAAGCTTTCTTT,CSASSISNTEAFF